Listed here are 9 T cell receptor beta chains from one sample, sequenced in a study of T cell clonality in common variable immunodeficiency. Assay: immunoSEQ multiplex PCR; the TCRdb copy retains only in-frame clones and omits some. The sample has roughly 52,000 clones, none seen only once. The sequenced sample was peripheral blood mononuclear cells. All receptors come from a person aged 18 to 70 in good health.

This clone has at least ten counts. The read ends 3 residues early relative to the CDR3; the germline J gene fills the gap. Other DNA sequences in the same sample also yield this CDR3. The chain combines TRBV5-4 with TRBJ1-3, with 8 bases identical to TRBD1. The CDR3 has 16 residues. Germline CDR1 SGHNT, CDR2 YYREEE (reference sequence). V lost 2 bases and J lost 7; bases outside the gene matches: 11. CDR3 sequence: CASSLAGGLDVNTIYF. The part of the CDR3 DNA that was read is TGTGCCAGCAGCTTAGCAGGGGGCCTCGACGTGAACACC.

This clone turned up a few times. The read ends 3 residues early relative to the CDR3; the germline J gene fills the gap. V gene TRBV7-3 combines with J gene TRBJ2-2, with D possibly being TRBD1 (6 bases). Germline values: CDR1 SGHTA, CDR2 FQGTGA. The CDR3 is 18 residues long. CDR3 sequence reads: CASSPPGGQRSGANVLFF. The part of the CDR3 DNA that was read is TGTGCCAGCAGCCCCCCAGGCGGACAGAGGTCTGGGGCCAACGTG.

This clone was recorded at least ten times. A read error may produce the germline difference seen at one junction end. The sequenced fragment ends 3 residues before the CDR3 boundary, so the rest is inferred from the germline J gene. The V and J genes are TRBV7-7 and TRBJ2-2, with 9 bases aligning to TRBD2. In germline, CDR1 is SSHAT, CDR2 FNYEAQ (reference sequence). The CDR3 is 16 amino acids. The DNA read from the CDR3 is TGTGCTAGCAGCCCGTCGGCGGGAGGGCCTACCGGGGAG. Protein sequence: CASSPSAGGPTGE. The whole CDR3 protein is CASSPSAGGPTGELFF.

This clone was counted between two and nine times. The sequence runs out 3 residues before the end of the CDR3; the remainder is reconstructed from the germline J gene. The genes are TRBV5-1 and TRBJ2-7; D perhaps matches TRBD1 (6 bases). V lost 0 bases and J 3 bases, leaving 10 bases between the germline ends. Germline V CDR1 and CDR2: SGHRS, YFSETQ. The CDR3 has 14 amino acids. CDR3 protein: CASSLDRAHYEQYF. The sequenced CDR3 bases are TGCGCCAGCAGCTTGGACAGGGCTCACTACGAG.

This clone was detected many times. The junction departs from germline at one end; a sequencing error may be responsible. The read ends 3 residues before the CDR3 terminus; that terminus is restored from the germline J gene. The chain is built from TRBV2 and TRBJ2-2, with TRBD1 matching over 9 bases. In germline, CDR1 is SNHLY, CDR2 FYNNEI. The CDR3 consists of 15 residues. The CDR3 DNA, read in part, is TGTGCCAGTAGTGCGATTAGACAGGGGGCCGGGGAG. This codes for CASSAIRQGAGE. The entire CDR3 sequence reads CASSAIRQGAGELFF.

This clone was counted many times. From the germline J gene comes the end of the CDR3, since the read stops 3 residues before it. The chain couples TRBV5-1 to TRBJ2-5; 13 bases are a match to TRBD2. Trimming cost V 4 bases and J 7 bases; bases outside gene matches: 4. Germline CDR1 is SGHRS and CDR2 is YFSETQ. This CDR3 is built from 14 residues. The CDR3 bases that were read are TGCGCCAGCAGCGGACTAGCGGGAGACGCGACC. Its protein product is CASSGLAGDAT. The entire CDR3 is CASSGLAGDATQYF.

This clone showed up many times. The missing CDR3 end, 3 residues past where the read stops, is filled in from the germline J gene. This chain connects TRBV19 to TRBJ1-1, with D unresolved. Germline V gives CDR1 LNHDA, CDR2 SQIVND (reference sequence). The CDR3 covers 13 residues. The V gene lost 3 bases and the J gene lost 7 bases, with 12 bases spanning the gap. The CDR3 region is CASSIGTEGEAFF. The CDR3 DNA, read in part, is TGTGCCAGTAGTATTGGAACAGAGGGTGAA.

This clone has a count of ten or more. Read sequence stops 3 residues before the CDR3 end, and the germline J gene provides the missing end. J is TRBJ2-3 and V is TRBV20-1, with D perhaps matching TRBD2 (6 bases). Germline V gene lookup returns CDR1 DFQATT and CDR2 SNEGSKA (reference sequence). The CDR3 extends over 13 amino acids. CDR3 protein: CSARDTSQETQYF. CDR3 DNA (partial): TGCAGTGCTAGAGACACTAGCCAAGAGACG.

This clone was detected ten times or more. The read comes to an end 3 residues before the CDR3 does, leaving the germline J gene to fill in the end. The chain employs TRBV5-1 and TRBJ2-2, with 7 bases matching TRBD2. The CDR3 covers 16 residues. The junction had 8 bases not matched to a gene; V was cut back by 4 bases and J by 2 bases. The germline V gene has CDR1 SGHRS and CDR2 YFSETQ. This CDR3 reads CASSPIAGDNTGELFF. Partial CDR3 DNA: TGCGCCAGCAGCCCTATAGCGGGCGATAACACCGGGGAG.